This T cell receptor beta chain was sequenced in a study of vaccination and CD4 T cells after COVID-19. Study at large: The convalescent population consisted of six males and four females, two of whom were of Hispanic ethnicity. Study observations and caveats: Spike mono-reactivity held for 304 of 307 vaccine-specific clones in convalescent patients.

In regard to this clonotype: Its antigen is not known.

The Oncomine TCR Beta short-read assay sequenced DNA from cultured CD4+ T cells. MiXCR, applied by TCRdb to the PCR reads, yields one record per CDR3 protein. The sample contains 10,000 or so distinct CDR3 sequences, about 66% of which appear only once. As for treatment: roughly nine-day PBMC culture with coronavirus spike peptide pools or control peptides (ViraFEST assay). This sequence was found in a human donor who had recovered from COVID-19. The sample comprised CD4+ T cells from blood, cultured in vitro.

CDR3 DNA: TGTGCCTGGAGACCTCAGGGTGGGACTGAAGCTTTCTTT. Translated, it gives CAWRPQGGTEAFF. The V call is TRBV30, the J call TRBJ1-1, with D perhaps TRBD1 (5 bases). CDR1 is GTSNPN and CDR2 is SVGIG in the germline V gene (reference sequence). Trimming pared 3 bases from V and 5 bases from J, leaving 13 bases between. The CDR3 loop spans 13 amino acids.